This entry features one TCR beta chain sequence. This clonotype appeared a few times. The clone's antigen remains unknown. It has no much larger one-base neighbor in the sample; base qualities were not kept. Libraries were built with 5' RACE. The sequencer listed for this sample is Illumina HiSeq 2500. A second PCR of about 6 to 11 cycles was run with a J-beta primer mix and a sample-barcoded 5' primer. A template-switch 5' adaptor carrying 12 random nucleotides introduced a unique molecular identifier onto each TCR beta cDNA molecule. Each sample yielded at least 3 million CDR3-containing paired-end reads. All of the RNA was converted into first-strand cDNA using the Mint cDNA synthesis kit, with a TRBC-specific oligonucleotide serving as the primer. Following uracil-DNA glycosylase treatment, all cDNA underwent a first 18-cycle PCR with the universal primers M1SS and BC2_uni_R. As for how the authors treated the data: For normalization, 1 million high-quality reads, each with a distinct molecular identifier, were randomly selected from each sample. Reads sharing molecular identifiers were discarded rather than binned into consensus sequences. MiTCR, set to a Q25 quality threshold and the strictest error-elimination algorithm, was used for CDR3 identification, clonotype clustering and error correction. A nonparametric unseen species model with Euler transformation was used to estimate a lower bound on total TCR beta diversity. The public reads were run again by TCRdb, first through fastp at Q25 and then through MiXCR, and only productive beta chains were kept. Each entry is one CDR3 protein sequence, shown with its most common DNA and genes. V and J calls and clone size were set by TCRdb, not the authors. The sample yields approximately 770,000 distinct CDR3 sequences; 58% were counted once. Jointly, the top ten make up around 20% of the sample.

These data originate in a study of blood T cells in healthy people across ages (dated by TCRdb to 2013 to 2016). Broadly, across the study: Template switching captured roughly one uniquely barcoded TCR beta cDNA molecule per two T cells in model experiments. The study measured age-related changes in TCR beta repertoire diversity using deep sequencing normalized with unique cDNA molecular identifiers. The donors were split into four age groups: young (average 16 years), middle-aged (around 37), aged (roughly 65) and long-lived (approximately 89). Donors of different ages were randomly distributed across sequencing lanes to avoid experimental bias. The study analyzed two additional independent replicas of 1 million unique cDNA reads from the same blood draw for two donors, one aged 18 to 30 and one aged 80 or older. Broad study findings and their caveats: The percentage of naive T cells measured by flow cytometry correlated strongly with observed TCR beta diversity. Compared with the aged group, the long-lived group had more naive CD4+ T cells, fewer expanded clones and increased TCR diversity, a pattern suggesting age selection. Because the CMV infection status of the donors was unknown, age-related changes in expanded clonotypes may potentially have been confounded. Because profiling used bulk unsorted PBMCs, naive and antigen-experienced compartments could not be compared conclusively. Observed TCR beta diversity per million T cells fell roughly linearly with age, and a significant reduction was already apparent by age around 40. Estimates of total diversity based on one million sequenced T cells were considered lower bounds and underestimates.

V and J are truncated by 2 bases and 2 bases respectively, leaving an intervening sequence of 6 bases. The CDR3 goes from the cysteine to the phenylalanine over 13 residues. Only the CDR3 DNA is retained, 39 bases long and in frame from the first base. For CDR1 and CDR2, the germline V gene lists MNHNS and SASEGT. The roughly 39 donors, aged about 6 to 90 years, were systemically healthy Caucasian individuals from Russia. Each donor gave roughly 11 milliliters of peripheral blood, drawn into EDTA-treated Vacutainer tubes. Ficoll-Paque density-gradient centrifugation was used to isolate PBMCs, with at least 6 million per sample. Trizol reagent was used to extract total RNA from the PBMCs, yielding at least 5 micrograms per sample. The percentages of naive CD45RAhigh/CD27high T cells were determined by flow cytometry on a PBMC aliquot from every donor.

The source is a man aged 25-45 years in good health. Sequencing was done on a sample of blood. Here the chain combines TRBV6-1 and TRBJ1-2; the D gene cannot be resolved reliably. The sequenced DNA is TGTGCCAGCAGTGAAAAGGGAAACTATGGCTACACCTTC. Translated, this gives CASSEKGNYGYTF.